The 25 T cell receptor beta chains presented below share a single source sample, sequenced in a study of blood T cell repertoires in COVID-19. Assay: immunoSEQ multiplex PCR; the TCRdb copy retains only in-frame clones and omits some. The sample lists about 320,000 clones; roughly nine tenths were seen once. Sample: PBMCs or T cells enriched from blood (not recorded which). Receptors originate from a woman in her thirties who had recovered from COVID-19.

This chain connects TRBV13 to TRBJ1-1; D is ambiguous. The CDR3 covers 15 residues. Trimming left V 4 bases short and J 0 bases short, with 12 bases between. Per germline, CDR1 PRHDT and CDR2 FYEKMQ (reference sequence). Here the CDR3 DNA reads TGTGCCAGCAGCTCTGAGGAACTCATGAACACTGAAGCTTTCTTT. Amino acids: CASSSEELMNTEAFF.

This sequence joins TRBV9 and TRBJ1-1; weak D call: TRBD1 (5 bases). Per germline, CDR1 SGDLS and CDR2 YYNGEE. This CDR3 contains 15 residues. Trimming pared 4 bases from V and 5 bases from J, leaving 18 bases between. CDR3 loop: CASSSGRGMGTEAFF. DNA of the CDR3: TGTGCCAGCAGCTCAGGGCGGGGAATGGGGACTGAAGCTTTCTTT.

This chain links TRBV6-5 with TRBJ1-6, with D hard to call. The V and J ends lost 6 bases and 10 bases respectively, with 16 bases between them. Per germline, CDR1 MNHEY and CDR2 SVGAGI. This CDR3 is 14 amino acids long. As DNA, the CDR3 is TGTGCCAGCAGCCATGGGCCGCTTGACTCACCCCTCCACTTT. This sequence encodes CASSHGPLDSPLHF.

The chain has TRBV9 and TRBJ2-1, with D possibly TRBD2 on 7 matching bases. CDR1 and CDR2 (germline): SGDLS, YYNGEE. The CDR3 spans 16 residues. V dropped 4 bases and J dropped 4 bases, with 18 bases sitting between them. CDR3 loop: CASSHARGGPYNEQFF. The CDR3 bases are TGTGCCAGCAGCCATGCCCGCGGGGGCCCTTACAATGAGCAGTTCTTC.

This clone has only a few counts. The chain employs TRBV19 and TRBJ1-2; D remains unclear. V dropped 2 bases and J dropped 5 bases, with 12 bases sitting between them. This CDR3 has 14 amino acids. Per the germline V gene, CDR1 is LNHDA and CDR2 is SQIVND (reference sequence). The CDR3 DNA reads as TGTGCCAGTAGTATACCGCCGACGGGTTATGGCTACACCTTC. This gives the protein CASSIPPTGYGYTF.

This chain connects TRBV4-2 to TRBJ1-2; the match to TRBD1 covers 9 bases. The trim removed 0 bases at V and 4 bases at J, leaving 6 bases unmatched. Germline V gene sequence: CDR1 LGHNA, CDR2 YNFKEQ. CDR3 length: 16 residues. In DNA form, the CDR3 reads TGTGCCAGCAGCCAAGATGGGACAGGGATTCGCTATGGCTACACCTTC. It encodes CASSQDGTGIRYGYTF.

This clone appeared a few times. The chain uses TRBV11-2 and TRBJ1-2, with D tentatively TRBD1 (6 bases). Trimming left V 5 bases short and J 4 bases short, with 14 bases between. Germline CDR1 and CDR2: SGHAT and FQNNGV. The CDR3 contains 14 residues. The chain's CDR3 is CASSLQGWSYGYTF. CDR3 DNA: TGTGCCAGCAGCCTACAGGGCTGGTCCTATGGCTACACCTTC. The entire variable domain, with the rest obtained from reference TRBV11-2 and TRBJ1-2, is as follows: EAGVAQSPRYKIIEKRQSVAFWCNPISGHATLYWYQQILGQGPKLLIQFQNNGVVDDSQLPKDRFSAERLKGVDSTLKIQPAKLEDSAVYLCASSLQGWSYGYTFGSGTRLTVV.

This chain links TRBV2 with TRBJ1-1, with 8 nucleotides matching TRBD1. CDR3 length equals 15 residues. The V segment lost 10 bases and the J segment 5 bases; nucleotides outside the gene matches: 15. Per the germline V gene, CDR1 is SNHLY and CDR2 is FYNNEI. CDR3 loop: CANRQGSFSGTEAFF. CDR3 sequence (DNA): TGTGCCAACCGACAGGGGAGTTTTAGTGGAACTGAAGCTTTCTTT.

This sequence joins TRBV14 and TRBJ2-7; 10 bases fit TRBD1. The CDR3 consists of 16 residues. The V gene's germline CDR1 is SGHDN and CDR2 FVKESK. V lost 1 base to trimming and J lost 3 bases; unmatched junction nucleotides: 6. CDR3 coding DNA: TGTGCCAGCAGCCAAGGGGACAGGGGCTGGGACTACGAGCAGTACTTC. Its protein product is CASSQGDRGWDYEQYF.

This clone was observed a single time. The rearrangement links TRBV5-5 to TRBJ1-1; D uncertain. The V gene's germline CDR1 is SGHKS and CDR2 YYEKEE (reference sequence). Trimming stripped 3 bases from V and 1 base from J, with 7 bases between. The CDR3 runs 13 residues. The CDR3 reads CASSSPPNTEAFF. The CDR3 bases are TGTGCCAGCAGCTCCCCTCCGAACACTGAAGCTTTCTTT.

V usage is TRBV19 and J usage is TRBJ2-1; D perhaps matches TRBD1 (6 bases). Germline loops: CDR1 LNHDA, CDR2 SQIVND (reference sequence). The CDR3 length is 15 residues. V was cut by 2 bases and J by 6 bases, with 14 bases left in between. The CDR3 DNA reads TGTGCCAGTAGTATACGAGGGACCAGGGGCAATGAGCAGTTCTTC. The encoded protein is CASSIRGTRGNEQFF.

This clone has only a few counts. This sequence joins TRBV7-9 and TRBJ1-1, with 8 bases aligning to TRBD1. The CDR3 has 15 amino acids. In germline, CDR1 is SEHNR, CDR2 FQNEAQ (reference sequence). Trimming removed 5 bases from V and 1 base from J; junction bases left unmatched: 6. The chain's CDR3 is CASSPRTGPNTEAFF. The CDR3 DNA follows: TGTGCCAGCAGCCCTCGGACAGGGCCGAACACTGAAGCTTTCTTT.

The chain links TRBV7-2 to TRBJ2-5, with 12 bases fitting TRBD2. Trimming at V came to 5 bases and at J to 4 bases, leaving 8 bases not matched to a gene. CDR1 SGHTA and CDR2 FQGNSA come from the germline V gene. The CDR3 loop spans 16 amino acids. The CDR3 region has the DNA TGTGCCAGCAGCCCTAGGACTAGCGGGGAGAGAGAGACCCAGTACTTC. Protein: CASSPRTSGERETQYF.

In this sample, this clone turned up once. The chain couples TRBV4-1 to TRBJ2-7, with 9 positions matching TRBD2. With 5 bases clipped from V and 3 bases from J, the junction kept 8 bases outside the gene matches. This CDR3 region has 15 residues. Per germline, CDR1 MGHRA and CDR2 YSYEKL. The CDR3 DNA is TGCGCCAGCAGCTCAGGGGCTAGCGGGGTCTACGAGCAGTACTTC. Residues: CASSSGASGVYEQYF.

This clone was seen only once. The V gene is TRBV6-2 or TRBV6-3, the J gene TRBJ2-7; D gene uncertain. This CDR3 is built from 12 residues. V shed 6 bases and J shed 4 bases, with 10 bases lying between them. Germline V gene data show CDR1 as MNHEY and CDR2 as SVGEGT. DNA of the CDR3: TGTGCCAGCAGCGCCCTCGGTTACGAGCAGTACTTC. The encoded protein is CASSALGYEQYF.

The chain links TRBV19 to TRBJ1-3, with a tentative D call TRBD1 (6 bases). This CDR3 is 15 amino acids long. V was trimmed by 8 bases and J by 0 bases, leaving 14 bases between them. CDR1 is LNHDA and CDR2 is SQIVND in the germline V gene (reference sequence). The CDR3 DNA reads TGTGCCAGTGGCGGGGGGGACAACTCTGGAAACACCATATATTTT. As protein: CASGGGDNSGNTIYF.

The chain has TRBV27 and TRBJ2-7; perhaps TRBD1 as D (6 bases). With 7 bases removed from V and 4 bases from J, the gap between germline ends came to 14 bases. The CDR3 is 13 residues long. Germline assignment: CDR1 MNHEY and CDR2 SMNVEV (reference sequence). CDR3: CASKRSDSYEQYF. CDR3 nucleotide sequence: TGTGCCAGCAAACGCTCGGACAGTTACGAGCAGTACTTC.

This clone has only one observation. The chain couples TRBV27 to TRBJ2-3; D remains ambiguous. This CDR3 is built from 16 residues. Germline V gene sequence: CDR1 MNHEY, CDR2 SMNVEV (reference sequence). The V end was cut by 5 bases, the J end by 6 bases, with 21 bases between. CDR3 loop: CASSPTPTASADTQYF. In DNA form, the CDR3 reads TGTGCCAGCAGTCCGACCCCGACGGCCAGCGCGGATACGCAGTATTTT.

The rearrangement links TRBV11-1 to TRBJ1-4; the match to TRBD1 covers 9 bases. Germline V gives CDR1 SGHAT, CDR2 FQDESV (reference sequence). The CDR3 covers 14 residues. Trimming took 4 bases from V and 7 from J; bases not matched to a gene: 4. The CDR3 loop reads CASSSGTGREKLFF. In nucleotides, the CDR3 is TGTGCCAGCAGCTCAGGGACAGGGCGTGAAAAACTGTTTTTT.

The V and J genes are TRBV7-3 and TRBJ2-1; 10 bases line up with TRBD1. The CDR3 spans 16 residues. The junction had 8 bases not matched to a gene; V was cut back by 2 bases and J by 7 bases. Germline V gene lookup returns CDR1 SGHTA and CDR2 FQGTGA. The CDR3 nucleotides read TGTGCCAGCAGCTTACACCGGACAGGGGGTTGGAATGAGCAGTTCTTC. Translated: CASSLHRTGGWNEQFF. The variable domain in full, with the rest retrieved from reference TRBV7-3 and TRBJ2-1, is GAGVSQTPSNKVTEKGKYVELRCDPISGHTALYWYRQSLGQGPEFLIYFQGTGAADDSGLPNDRFFAVRPEGSVSTLKIQRTERGDSAVYLCASSLHRTGGWNEQFFGPGTRLTVL.

The J gene is TRBJ1-4, the V gene TRBV25-1, with D tentatively TRBD1 (6 bases). Germline V lookup: CDR1 MGHDK, CDR2 SYGVNS. Trimming removed 2 bases from V and 6 bases from J, with 13 bases in between. This CDR3 contains 15 residues. DNA for the CDR3: TGTGCCAGCAGTGAAGGGAGGGGGGTAGATGAAAAACTGTTTTTT. Translating it yields CASSEGRGVDEKLFF. Full variable domain (missing parts from reference TRBV25-1 and TRBJ1-4): EADIYQTPRYLVIGTGKKITLECSQTMGHDKMYWYQQDPGMELHLIHYSYGVNSTEKGDLSSESTVSRIRTEHFPLTLESARPSHTSQYLCASSEGRGVDEKLFFGSGTQLSVL.

CDR3 DNA: TGTGCCAGCAGTGAAGCGGGACAGGGAAGCTACGAGCAGTACTTC. This encodes CASSEAGQGSYEQYF. The rearrangement links TRBV25-1 to TRBJ2-7, with 9 bases that match TRBD1. Germline-derived CDR1 and CDR2 are MGHDK and SYGVNS. V lost 2 bases, J lost 3 bases, and 5 bases stayed unmatched. The CDR3 has 15 amino acids.

V gene TRBV6-2 or TRBV6-3 combines with J gene TRBJ1-2; D is uncertain. In germline, CDR1 is MNHEY, CDR2 SVGEGT. Trimming cost V 6 bases and J 10 bases, with 12 bases left between them. This CDR3 is 11 amino acids long. CDR3 sequence reads: CASSTAGLYTF. CDR3 nucleotides: TGTGCCAGCAGCACCGCAGGTCTCTACACCTTC.

The rearrangement links TRBV27 to TRBJ1-5, with 8 positions matching TRBD1. Germline lookup yields CDR1 MNHEY and CDR2 SMNVEV (reference sequence). The CDR3 runs 16 residues. Trimming cost V 4 bases and J 5 bases; bases outside gene matches: 10. The CDR3 DNA reads TGTGCCAGCAGTTCAACGCAGGGGGCTGGTCATCAGCCCCAGCATTTT. Protein product: CASSSTQGAGHQPQHF.

In the case of this clone: The same CDR3 also results from other DNA sequences found in this sample. The chain combines TRBV5-1 with TRBJ1-1; tentatively, D is TRBD1 (6 bases). The CDR3 covers 14 residues. V was trimmed by 4 bases and J by 0 bases, leaving 10 bases between them. Germline V CDR1 and CDR2: SGHRS, YFSETQ. The CDR3 sequence: CASSRGGLNTEAFF. The CDR3 nucleotides are TGCGCCAGCAGCAGGGGGGGACTGAACACTGAAGCTTTCTTT.